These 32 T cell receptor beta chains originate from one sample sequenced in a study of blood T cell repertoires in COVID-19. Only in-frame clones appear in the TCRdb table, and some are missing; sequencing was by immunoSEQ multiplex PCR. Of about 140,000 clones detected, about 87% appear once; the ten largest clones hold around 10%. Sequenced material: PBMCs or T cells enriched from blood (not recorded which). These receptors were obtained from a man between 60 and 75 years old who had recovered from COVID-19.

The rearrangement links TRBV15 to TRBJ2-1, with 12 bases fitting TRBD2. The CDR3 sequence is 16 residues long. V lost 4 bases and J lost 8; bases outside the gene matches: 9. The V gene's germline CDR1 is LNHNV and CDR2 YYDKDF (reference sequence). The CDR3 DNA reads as TGTGCCACCAGCACCCAACTAGCGGGGGGCGGGGATGAGCAGTTCTTC. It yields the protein CATSTQLAGGGDEQFF. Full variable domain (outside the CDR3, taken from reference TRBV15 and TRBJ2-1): DAMVIQNPRYQVTQFGKPVTLSCSQTLNHNVMYWYQQKSSQAPKLLFHYYDKDFNNEADTPDNFQSRRPNTSFCFLDIRSPGLGDTAMYLCATSTQLAGGGDEQFFGPGTRLTVL.

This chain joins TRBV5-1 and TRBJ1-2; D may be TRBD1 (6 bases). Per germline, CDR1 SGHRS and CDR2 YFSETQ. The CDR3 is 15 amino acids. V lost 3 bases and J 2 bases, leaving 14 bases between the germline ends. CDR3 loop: CASSSSGGGNYGYTF. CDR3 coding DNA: TGCGCCAGCAGCTCCTCGGGAGGGGGGAACTATGGCTACACCTTC.

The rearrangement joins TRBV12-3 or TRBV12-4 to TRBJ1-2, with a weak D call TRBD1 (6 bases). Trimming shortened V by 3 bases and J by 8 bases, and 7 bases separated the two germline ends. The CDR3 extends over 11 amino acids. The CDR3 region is CASSLGTGYTF. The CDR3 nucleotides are TGTGCCAGCAGTTTGGGGACAGGCTACACCTTC.

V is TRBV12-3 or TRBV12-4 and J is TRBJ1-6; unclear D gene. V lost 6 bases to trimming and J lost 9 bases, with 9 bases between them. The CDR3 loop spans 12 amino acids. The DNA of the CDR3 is TGTGCCAGCAGCCTCAGAACTTCACCCCTCCACTTT. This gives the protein CASSLRTSPLHF.

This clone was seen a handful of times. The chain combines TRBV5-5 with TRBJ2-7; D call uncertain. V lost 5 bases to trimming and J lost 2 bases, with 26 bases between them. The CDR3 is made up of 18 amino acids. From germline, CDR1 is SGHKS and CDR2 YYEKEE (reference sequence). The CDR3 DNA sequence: TGTGCCAGCAGTTCTGTCCGAAAGTCGACGACTGGAACCTACGAGCAGTACTTC. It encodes CASSSVRKSTTGTYEQYF.

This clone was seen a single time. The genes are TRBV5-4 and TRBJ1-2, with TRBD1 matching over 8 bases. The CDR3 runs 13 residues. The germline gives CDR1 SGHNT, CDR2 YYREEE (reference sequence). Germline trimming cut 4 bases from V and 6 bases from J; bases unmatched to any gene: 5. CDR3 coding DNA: TGTGCCAGCAGCGGGGGACAGGTCAATGGCTACACCTTC. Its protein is CASSGGQVNGYTF.

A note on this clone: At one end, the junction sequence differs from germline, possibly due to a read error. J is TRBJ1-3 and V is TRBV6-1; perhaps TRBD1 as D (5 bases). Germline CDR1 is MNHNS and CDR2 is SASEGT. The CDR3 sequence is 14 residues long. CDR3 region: CASGDSHSGNTIYF. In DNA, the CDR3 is TGTGCCAGCGGTGACAGTCACTCTGGAAACACCATATATTTT.

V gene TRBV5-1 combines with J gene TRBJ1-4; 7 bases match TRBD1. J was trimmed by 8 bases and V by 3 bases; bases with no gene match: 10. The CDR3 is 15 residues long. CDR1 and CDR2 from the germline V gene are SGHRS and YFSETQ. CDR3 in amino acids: CASSSGTAPGEKLFF. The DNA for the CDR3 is TGCGCCAGCAGCTCCGGGACAGCGCCTGGGGAAAAACTGTTTTTT.

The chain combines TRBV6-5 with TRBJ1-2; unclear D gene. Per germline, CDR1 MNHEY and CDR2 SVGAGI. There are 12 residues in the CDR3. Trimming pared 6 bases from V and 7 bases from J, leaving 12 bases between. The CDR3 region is CASSRGVRGYTF. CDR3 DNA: TGTGCCAGCAGCCGGGGTGTGCGTGGCTACACCTTC.

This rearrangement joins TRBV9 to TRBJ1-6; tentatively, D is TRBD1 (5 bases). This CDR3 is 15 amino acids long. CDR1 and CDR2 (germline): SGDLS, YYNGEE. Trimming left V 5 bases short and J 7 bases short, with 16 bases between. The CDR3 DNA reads TGTGCCAGCAGGGAGGGGACGGGAGGAAATTCACCCCTCCACTTT. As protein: CASREGTGGNSPLHF.

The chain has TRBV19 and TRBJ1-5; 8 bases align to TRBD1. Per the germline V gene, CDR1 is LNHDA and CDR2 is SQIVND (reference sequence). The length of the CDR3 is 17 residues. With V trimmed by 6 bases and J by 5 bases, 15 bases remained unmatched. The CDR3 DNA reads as TGTGCCAGTAGGGGGGAGATGGGACAGGCCCTTTATCAGCCCCAGCATTTT. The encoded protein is CASRGEMGQALYQPQHF.

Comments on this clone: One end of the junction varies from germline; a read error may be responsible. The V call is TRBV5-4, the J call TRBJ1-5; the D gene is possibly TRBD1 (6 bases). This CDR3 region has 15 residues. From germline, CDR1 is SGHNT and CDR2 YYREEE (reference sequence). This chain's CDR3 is CASSPGGRGGQTQHF. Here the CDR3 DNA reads TGTGCCAGCAGCCCCGGAGGAAGGGGGGGTCAGACCCAGCATTTT.

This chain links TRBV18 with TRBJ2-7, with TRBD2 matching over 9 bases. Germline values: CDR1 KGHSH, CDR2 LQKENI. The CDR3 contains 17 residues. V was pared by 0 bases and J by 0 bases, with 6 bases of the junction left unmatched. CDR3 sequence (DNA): TGTGCCAGCTCACCACCGGCAGCGGGGGGCCGCTCCTACGAGCAGTACTTC. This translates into CASSPPAAGGRSYEQYF.

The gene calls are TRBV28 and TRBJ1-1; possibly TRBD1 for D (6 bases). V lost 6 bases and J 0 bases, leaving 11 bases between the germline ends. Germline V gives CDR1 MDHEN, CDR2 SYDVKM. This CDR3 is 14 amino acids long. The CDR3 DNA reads TGTGCCAGCAGAGGGACACCCATGAACACTGAAGCTTTCTTT. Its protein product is CASRGTPMNTEAFF.

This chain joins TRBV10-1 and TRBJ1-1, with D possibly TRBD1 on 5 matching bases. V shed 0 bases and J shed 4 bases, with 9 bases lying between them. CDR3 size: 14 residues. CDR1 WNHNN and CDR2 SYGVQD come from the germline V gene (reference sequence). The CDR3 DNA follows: TGCGCCAGCAGTGAGTCCTCGGGGGTCACTGAAGCTTTCTTT. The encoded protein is CASSESSGVTEAFF.

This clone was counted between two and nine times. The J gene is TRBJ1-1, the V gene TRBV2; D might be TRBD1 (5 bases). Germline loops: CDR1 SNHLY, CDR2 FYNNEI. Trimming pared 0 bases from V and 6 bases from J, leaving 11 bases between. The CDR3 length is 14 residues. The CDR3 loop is CASSEALQGAEAFF. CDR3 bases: TGTGCCAGCAGTGAAGCGCTTCAGGGCGCTGAAGCTTTCTTT.

This chain's CDR3 is CASSRLPREGGELFF. The CDR3 DNA sequence: TGTGCCAGCAGCCGGCTCCCGCGGGAGGGCGGGGAGCTGTTTTTT. This chain uses TRBV7-8 with TRBJ2-2; 9 nucleotides agree with TRBD2. The CDR3 is 15 residues long. Germline CDR1 reads SGHVS; CDR2 reads FQNEAQ. With V trimmed by 5 bases and J by 7 bases, 8 bases remained unmatched.

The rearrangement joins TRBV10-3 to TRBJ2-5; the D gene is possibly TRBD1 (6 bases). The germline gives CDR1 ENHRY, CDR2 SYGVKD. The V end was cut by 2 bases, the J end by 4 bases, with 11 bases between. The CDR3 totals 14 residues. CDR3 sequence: CAISENRAGETQYF. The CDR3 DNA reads TGTGCCATCAGTGAGAACAGGGCTGGAGAGACCCAGTACTTC.

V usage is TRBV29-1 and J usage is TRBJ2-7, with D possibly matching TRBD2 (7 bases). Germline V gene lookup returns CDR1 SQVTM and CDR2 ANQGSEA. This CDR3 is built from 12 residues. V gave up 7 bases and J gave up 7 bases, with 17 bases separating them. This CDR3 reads CSGGGTLREQYF. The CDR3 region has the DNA TGCAGCGGCGGGGGCACTCTAAGGGAGCAGTACTTC.

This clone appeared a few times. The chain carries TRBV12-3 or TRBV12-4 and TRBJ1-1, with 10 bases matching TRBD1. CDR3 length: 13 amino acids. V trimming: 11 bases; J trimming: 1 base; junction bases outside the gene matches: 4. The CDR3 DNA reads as TGTGCCGCCCGGGACAGGGGGAACACTGAAGCTTTCTTT. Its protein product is CAARDRGNTEAFF.

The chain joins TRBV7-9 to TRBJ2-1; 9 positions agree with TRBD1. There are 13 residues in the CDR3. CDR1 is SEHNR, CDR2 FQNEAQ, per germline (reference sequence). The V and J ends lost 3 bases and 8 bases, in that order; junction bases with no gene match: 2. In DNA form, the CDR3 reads TGTGCCAGCAGCTTCGACAGGGGGGATGAGCAGTTCTTC. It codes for CASSFDRGDEQFF.

The CDR3 region has the DNA TGTGCCAGCAGCTCAACCGGGACAGGGGGCAGAGAGCAGTTCTTC. The encoded protein is CASSSTGTGGREQFF. This rearrangement joins TRBV5-4 to TRBJ2-1; 12 nucleotides align to TRBD1. J was trimmed by 10 bases and V by 3 bases; bases with no gene match: 8. Germline V gene lookup returns CDR1 SGHNT and CDR2 YYREEE (reference sequence). This CDR3 region has 15 residues.

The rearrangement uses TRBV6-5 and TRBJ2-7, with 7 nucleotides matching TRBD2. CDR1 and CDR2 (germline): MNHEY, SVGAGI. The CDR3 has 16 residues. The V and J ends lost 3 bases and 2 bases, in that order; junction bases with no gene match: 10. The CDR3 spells CASSYSNSGPPYEQYF. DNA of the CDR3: TGTGCCAGCAGTTATTCGAATAGCGGGCCCCCCTACGAGCAGTACTTC.

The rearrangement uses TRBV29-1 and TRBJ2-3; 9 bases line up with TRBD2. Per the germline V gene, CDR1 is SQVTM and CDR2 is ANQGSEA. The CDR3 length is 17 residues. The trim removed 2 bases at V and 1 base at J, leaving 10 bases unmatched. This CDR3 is CSVEIAGGPGGTDTQYF. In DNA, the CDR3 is TGCAGCGTTGAAATTGCGGGAGGGCCTGGGGGCACAGATACGCAGTATTTT.

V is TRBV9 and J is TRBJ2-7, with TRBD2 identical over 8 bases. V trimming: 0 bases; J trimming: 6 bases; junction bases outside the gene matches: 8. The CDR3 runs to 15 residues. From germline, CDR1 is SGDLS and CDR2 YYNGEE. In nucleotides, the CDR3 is TGTGCCAGCAGCGTAGGTTCGGGAGGGCCGTTCGAGCAGTACTTC. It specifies CASSVGSGGPFEQYF. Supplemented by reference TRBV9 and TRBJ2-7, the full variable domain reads DSGVTQTPKHLITATGQRVTLRCSPRSGDLSVYWYQQSLDQGLQFLIQYYNGEERAKGNILERFSAQQFPDLHSELNLSSLELGDSALYFCASSVGSGGPFEQYFGPGTRLTVT.

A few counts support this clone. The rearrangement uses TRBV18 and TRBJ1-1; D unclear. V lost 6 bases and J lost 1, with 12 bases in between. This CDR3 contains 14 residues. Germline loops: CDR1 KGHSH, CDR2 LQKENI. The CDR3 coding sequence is TGTGCCAGCTCGTTTAATGGAGGGAACACTGAAGCTTTCTTT. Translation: CASSFNGGNTEAFF. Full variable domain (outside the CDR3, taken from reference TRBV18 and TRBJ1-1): NAGVMQNPRHLVRRRGQEARLRCSPMKGHSHVYWYRQLPEEGLKFMVYLQKENIIDESGMPKERFSAEFPKEGPSILRIQQVVRGDSAAYFCASSFNGGNTEAFFGQGTRLTVV.

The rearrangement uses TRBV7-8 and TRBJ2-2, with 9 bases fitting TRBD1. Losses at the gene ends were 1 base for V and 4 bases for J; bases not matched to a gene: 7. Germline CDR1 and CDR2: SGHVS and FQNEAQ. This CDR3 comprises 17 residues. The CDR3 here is CASSLGGTGFGTGELFF. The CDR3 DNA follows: TGTGCCAGCAGCTTAGGGGGGACAGGGTTTGGCACCGGGGAGCTGTTTTTT. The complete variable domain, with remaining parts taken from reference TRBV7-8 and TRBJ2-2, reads GAGVSQSPRYKVAKRGQDVALRCDPISGHVSLFWYQQALGQGPEFLTYFQNEAQLDKSGLPSDRFFAERPEGSVSTLKIQRTQQEDSAVYLCASSLGGTGFGTGELFFGEGSRLTVL.

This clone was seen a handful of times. CDR3 DNA sequence: TGTGCCAGCAGCCATTCTGGCCCCTACGAGCAGTACTTC. Translating gives CASSHSGPYEQYF. V gene TRBV14 combines with J gene TRBJ2-7; D not resolved. Trimming took off 3 bases at V and 2 bases at J, with 8 bases between the two ends. Germline CDR1 SGHDN, CDR2 FVKESK. This CDR3 region has 13 residues.

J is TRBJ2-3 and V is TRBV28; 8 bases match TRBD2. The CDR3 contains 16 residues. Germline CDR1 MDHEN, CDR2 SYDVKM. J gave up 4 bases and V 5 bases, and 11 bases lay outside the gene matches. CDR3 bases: TGTGCCAGCAGTCCCCAAGGACTAGCTTCATCAGATACGCAGTATTTT. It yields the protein CASSPQGLASSDTQYF.

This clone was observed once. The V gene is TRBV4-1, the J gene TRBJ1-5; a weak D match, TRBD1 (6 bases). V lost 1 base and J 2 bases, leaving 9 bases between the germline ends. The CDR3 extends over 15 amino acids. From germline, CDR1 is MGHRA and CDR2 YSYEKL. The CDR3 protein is CASSQAEGGNQPQHF. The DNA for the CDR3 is TGCGCCAGCAGCCAAGCTGAGGGGGGCAATCAGCCCCAGCATTTT.

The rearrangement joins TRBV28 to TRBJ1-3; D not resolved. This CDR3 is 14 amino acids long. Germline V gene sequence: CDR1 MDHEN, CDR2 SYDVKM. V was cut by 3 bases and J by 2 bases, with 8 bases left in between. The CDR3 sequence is CASSFVRAGNTIYF. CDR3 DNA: TGTGCCAGCAGTTTTGTCCGGGCTGGAAACACCATATATTTT.

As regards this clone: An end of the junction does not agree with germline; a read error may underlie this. The CDR3 reads CASSLGVSSTDTQYF. CDR3 nucleotide sequence: TGTGCTAGCAGCCTCGGGGTCTCTAGCACAGATACGCAGTATTTT. The J gene is TRBJ2-3, the V gene TRBV7-7, with D possibly TRBD2 on 5 matching bases. The CDR3 is 15 amino acids. From germline, CDR1 is SSHAT and CDR2 FNYEAQ (reference sequence). Full variable domain (rest looked up from reference TRBV7-7 and TRBJ2-3): GAGVSQSPRYKVTKRGQDVTLRCDPISSHATLYWYQQALGQGPEFLTYFNYEAQPDKSGLPSDRFSAERPEGSISTLTIQRTEQRDSAMYRCASSLGVSSTDTQYFGPGTRLTVL.